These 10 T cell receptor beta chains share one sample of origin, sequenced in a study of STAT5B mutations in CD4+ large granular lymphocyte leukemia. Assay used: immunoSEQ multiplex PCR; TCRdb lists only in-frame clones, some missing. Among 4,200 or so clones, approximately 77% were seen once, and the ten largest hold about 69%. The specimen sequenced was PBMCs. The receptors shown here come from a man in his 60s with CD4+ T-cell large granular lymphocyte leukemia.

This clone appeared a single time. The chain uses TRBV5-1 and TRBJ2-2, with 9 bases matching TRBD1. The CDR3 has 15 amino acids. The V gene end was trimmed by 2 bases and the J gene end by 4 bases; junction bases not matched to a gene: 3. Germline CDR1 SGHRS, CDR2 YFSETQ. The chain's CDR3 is CASSLTGGATGELFF. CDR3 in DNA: TGCGCCAGCAGCTTAACAGGGGGCGCCACCGGGGAGCTGTTTTTT.

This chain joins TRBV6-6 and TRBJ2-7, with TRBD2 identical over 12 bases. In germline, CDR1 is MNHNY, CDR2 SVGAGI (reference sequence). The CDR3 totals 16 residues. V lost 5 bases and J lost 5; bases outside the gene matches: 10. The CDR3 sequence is CASSSARTSGVNEQYF. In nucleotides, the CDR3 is TGTGCCAGCAGTAGCGCCCGGACTAGCGGGGTCAACGAGCAGTACTTC.

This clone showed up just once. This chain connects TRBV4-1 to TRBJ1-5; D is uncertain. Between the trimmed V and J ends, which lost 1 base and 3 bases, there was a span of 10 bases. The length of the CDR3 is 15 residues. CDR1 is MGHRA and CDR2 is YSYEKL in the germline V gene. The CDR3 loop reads CASSQVLAVNQPQHF. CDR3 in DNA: TGCGCCAGCAGCCAAGTCCTTGCGGTCAATCAGCCCCAGCATTTT.

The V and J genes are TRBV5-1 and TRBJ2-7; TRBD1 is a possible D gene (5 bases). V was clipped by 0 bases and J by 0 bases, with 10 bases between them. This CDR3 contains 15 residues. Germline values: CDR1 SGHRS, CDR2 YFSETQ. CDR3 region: CASSLAGFASYEQYF. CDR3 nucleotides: TGCGCCAGCAGCTTGGCAGGGTTCGCCTCCTACGAGCAGTACTTC. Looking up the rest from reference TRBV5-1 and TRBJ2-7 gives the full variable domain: KAGVTQTPRYLIKTRGQQVTLSCSPISGHRSVSWYQQTPGQGLQFLFEYFSETQRNKGNFPGRFSGRQFSNSRSEMNVSTLELGDSALYLCASSLAGFASYEQYFGPGTRLTVT.

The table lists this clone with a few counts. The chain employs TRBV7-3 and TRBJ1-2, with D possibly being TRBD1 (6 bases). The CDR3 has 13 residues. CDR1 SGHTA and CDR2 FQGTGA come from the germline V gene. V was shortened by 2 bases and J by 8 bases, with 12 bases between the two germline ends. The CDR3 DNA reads TGTGCCAGCAGCTTAGATCCGGGGGCCGGCTACACCTTC. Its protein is CASSLDPGAGYTF.

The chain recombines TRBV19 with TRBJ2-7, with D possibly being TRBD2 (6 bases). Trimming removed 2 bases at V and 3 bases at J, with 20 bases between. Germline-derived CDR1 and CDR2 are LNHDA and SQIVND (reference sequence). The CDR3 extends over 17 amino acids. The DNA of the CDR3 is TGTGCCAGTAGTATATTTAACCCCAGCGCCGGGGGCTACGAGCAGTACTTC. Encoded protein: CASSIFNPSAGGYEQYF.

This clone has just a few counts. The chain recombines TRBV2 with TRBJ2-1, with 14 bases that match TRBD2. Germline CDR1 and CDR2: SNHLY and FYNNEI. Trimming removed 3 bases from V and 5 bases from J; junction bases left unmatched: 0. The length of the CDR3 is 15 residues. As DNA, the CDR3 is TGTGCCAGCAGTGAGGGACTAGCGGGGGACAATGAGCAGTTCTTC. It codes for CASSEGLAGDNEQFF.

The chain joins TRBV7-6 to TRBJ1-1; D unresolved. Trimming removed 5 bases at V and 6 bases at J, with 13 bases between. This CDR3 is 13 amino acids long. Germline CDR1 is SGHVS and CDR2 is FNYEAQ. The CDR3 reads CASSEDGRAEAFF. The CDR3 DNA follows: TGTGCCAGCAGCGAAGACGGAAGGGCTGAAGCTTTCTTT. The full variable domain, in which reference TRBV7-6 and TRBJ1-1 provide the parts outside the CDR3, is GAGVSQSPRYKVTKRGQDVALRCDPISGHVSLYWYRQALGQGPEFLTYFNYEAQQDKSGLPNDRFSAERPEGSISTLTIQRTEQRDSAMYRCASSEDGRAEAFFGQGTRLTVV.

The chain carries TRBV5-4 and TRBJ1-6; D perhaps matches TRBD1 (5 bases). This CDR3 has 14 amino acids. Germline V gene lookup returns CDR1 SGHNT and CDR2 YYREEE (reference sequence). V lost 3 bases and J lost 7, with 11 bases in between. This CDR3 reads CASSSVGENSPLHF. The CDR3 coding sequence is TGTGCCAGCAGCTCCGTGGGGGAGAATTCACCCCTCCACTTT.

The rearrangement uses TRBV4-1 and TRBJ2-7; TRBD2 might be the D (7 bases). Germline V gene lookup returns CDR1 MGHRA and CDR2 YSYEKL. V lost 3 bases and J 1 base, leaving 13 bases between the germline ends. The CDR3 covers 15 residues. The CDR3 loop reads CASSHYGGPSYEQYF. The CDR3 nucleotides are TGCGCCAGCAGCCACTACGGGGGGCCGTCCTACGAGCAGTACTTC.